Sequencing of this TCR beta chain was carried out in a study of T-cell reconstitution after alpha-beta-depleted transplantation in children. There are 16 residues in the CDR3. The trim removed 6 bases at V and 1 base at J, leaving 8 bases unmatched. Germline V gene data show CDR1 as KGHDR and CDR2 as SFDVKD. Unique molecular identifiers were incorporated when the TCRbeta library was constructed. TCRdb passed the PCR reads through MiXCR, listing each CDR3 protein once. The sample holds approximately 980,000 distinct CDR3 sequences, roughly 31% seen once. The receptor was isolated from a boy younger than two who had a stem cell transplant for SCID, so the T cells may come from the graft donor. The sequencing here drew on PBMCs, mostly from graft donor cells, taken 360 days after TCRalphabeta/CD19-depleted stem cell transplant. The chain employs TRBV24-1 and TRBJ2-3, with 8 bases that match TRBD2. The CDR3 bases are TGTGCCACCAGTCCGCCCGGGACTAGTGGCACAGATACGCAGTATTTT. Its protein product is CATSPPGTSGTDTQYF.